The 25 T cell receptor beta chains reported below all come from one sample, sequenced in a study of cytomegalovirus exposure and HLA in healthy donors. Both 60 Vbeta primers and 13 Jbeta primers went into the PCR. The table came from immunoSEQ multiplex PCR; TCRdb's copy has only in-frame clones and leaves some out. The sample has 180,000 or so clones, 82% seen once; the top ten hold 0.08% to 0.1%. Material: PBMCs. These receptors were obtained from a boy between 2 and 10 years old in good health and CMV-seronegative.

The rearrangement links TRBV5-6 to TRBJ2-7, with TRBD2 identical over 10 bases. This CDR3 has 16 amino acids. Germline values: CDR1 SGHDT, CDR2 YYEEEE. V lost 0 bases and J lost 2; bases outside the gene matches: 5. The CDR3 region has the DNA TGTGCCAGCAGCTTGGGTTTCGGACTAGCGGCCTACGAGCAGTACTTC. This encodes CASSLGFGLAAYEQYF.

This sequence joins TRBV7-3 and TRBJ2-1; D may be TRBD1 (5 bases). Per germline, CDR1 SGHTA and CDR2 FQGTGA. V lost 4 bases, J lost 0 bases, and 7 bases lay in between. The CDR3 has 14 amino acids. CDR3 amino acids: CASSYRSSYNEQFF. For the CDR3, the DNA is TGTGCCAGCAGCTACAGGAGCTCCTACAATGAGCAGTTCTTC.

The chain joins TRBV4-1 to TRBJ2-3; 12 bases match TRBD2. Losses at the gene ends were 3 bases for V and 5 bases for J; bases not matched to a gene: 12. Germline CDR1 and CDR2: MGHRA and YSYEKL. The CDR3 is 18 residues long. CDR3 nucleotides: TGCGCCAGCAGCCACAAAATCCTAGCGGGGGGGCCCGGAGATACGCAGTATTTT. Translation gives CASSHKILAGGPGDTQYF.

The chain couples TRBV5-1 to TRBJ2-5, with a weak D call TRBD2 (6 bases). CDR3 size: 15 residues. Per the germline V gene, CDR1 is SGHRS and CDR2 is YFSETQ. V was pared by 0 bases and J by 2 bases, with 11 bases between. The CDR3 spells CASSLGVGSQETQYF. CDR3 DNA: TGCGCCAGCAGCTTGGGAGTCGGGAGTCAAGAGACCCAGTACTTC.

The gene calls are TRBV25-1 and TRBJ1-1; TRBD1 might be the D (6 bases). Between the trimmed V and J ends, which lost 9 bases and 4 bases, there was a span of 15 bases. The CDR3 sequence is 13 residues long. CDR1 and CDR2 from the germline V gene are MGHDK and SYGVNS. In DNA, the CDR3 is TGTGCCAGTTGTTGGTCAGGGGCCACTGAAGCTTTCTTT. This translates into CASCWSGATEAFF.

This clone was seen a single time. The CDR3 here is CASSPEPRETQYF. DNA of the CDR3: TGCGCCAGCAGCCCCGAGCCACGGGAGACCCAGTACTTC. This sequence joins TRBV5-1 and TRBJ2-5; D is unclear. The germline V and J ends were trimmed by 4 bases and 5 bases, with 12 bases remaining between them. The germline gives CDR1 SGHRS, CDR2 YFSETQ. The CDR3 has 13 residues.

This clone was recorded only once. The chain couples TRBV19 to TRBJ1-4, with TRBD1 matching over 7 bases. Trimming took 6 bases from V and 1 from J; bases not matched to a gene: 5. Germline V gene sequence: CDR1 LNHDA, CDR2 SQIVND (reference sequence). There are 15 residues in the CDR3. The DNA of the CDR3 is TGTGCCAGTAGCCGAAACAGGGGAACTAATGAAAAACTGTTTTTT. Its translation is CASSRNRGTNEKLFF.

V gene TRBV27 combines with J gene TRBJ2-5; a weak D match, TRBD1 (5 bases). Germline lookup yields CDR1 MNHEY and CDR2 SMNVEV (reference sequence). CDR3 length: 16 residues. Trimming removed 2 bases from V and 3 bases from J, with 16 bases in between. The CDR3 sequence: CASSLNPGRKKETQYF. CDR3 in DNA: TGTGCCAGCAGTTTAAATCCAGGGCGAAAGAAAGAGACCCAGTACTTC.

This clone has more than one count but fewer than ten. In DNA form, the CDR3 reads TGTGCCAGCAGTAGCGGGAACCTCTCTCCGTGGGGCTACACCTTC. Translating gives CASSSGNLSPWGYTF. The J gene is TRBJ1-2, the V gene TRBV27; no clear D. Germline V gives CDR1 MNHEY, CDR2 SMNVEV (reference sequence). The CDR3 consists of 15 residues. Trimming left V 5 bases short and J 8 bases short, with 21 bases between.

The chain couples TRBV5-1 to TRBJ2-4; the match to TRBD2 covers 8 bases. There are 14 residues in the CDR3. CDR1 and CDR2 from the germline V gene are SGHRS and YFSETQ. J gave up 5 bases and V 1 base, and 2 bases lay outside the gene matches. For the CDR3, the DNA is TGCGCCAGCAGCTTGTCGGGGGGGCAAAACATTCAGTACTTC. It is translated as CASSLSGGQNIQYF.

This clone was detected once. V gene TRBV19 combines with J gene TRBJ2-2; 12 bases match TRBD2. CDR1 and CDR2 from the germline V gene are LNHDA and SQIVND (reference sequence). Trimming cost V 4 bases and J 3 bases; bases outside gene matches: 6. The CDR3 length is 17 residues. Here the CDR3 DNA reads TGTGCCAGTAGTACTGGACTAGCGGGGATATACACCGGGGAGCTGTTTTTT. It is translated as CASSTGLAGIYTGELFF.

This chain joins TRBV5-6 and TRBJ1-6; no clear D. Trimming stripped 1 base from V and 6 bases from J, with 17 bases between. The CDR3 runs 17 residues. The germline CDR1 and CDR2 sequences are SGHDT and YYEEEE. The CDR3 sequence is CASSLIIAGITNSPLHF. The CDR3 DNA sequence: TGTGCCAGCAGCTTGATAATCGCCGGGATCACTAATTCACCCCTCCACTTT.

The chain joins TRBV5-4 to TRBJ2-7; D is possibly TRBD2 (5 bases). Germline lookup yields CDR1 SGHNT and CDR2 YYREEE (reference sequence). CDR3 length: 14 amino acids. V lost 2 bases to trimming and J lost 2 bases, with 11 bases between them. Here the CDR3 reads CASSFRDDPYEQYF. DNA of the CDR3: TGTGCCAGCAGCTTTCGGGATGACCCCTACGAGCAGTACTTC.

V usage is TRBV30 and J usage is TRBJ2-5; perhaps TRBD2 as D (7 bases). CDR1 and CDR2 from the germline V gene are GTSNPN and SVGIG (reference sequence). Trimming stripped 0 bases from V and 2 bases from J, with 13 bases between. The CDR3 is 15 amino acids. The CDR3 nucleotides are TGTGCCTGGAGTGTCGTGGGGGGGGCGCAAGAGACCCAGTACTTC. Its translation is CAWSVVGGAQETQYF. The full variable domain, rest sourced from reference TRBV30 and TRBJ2-5, is SQTIHQWPATLVQPVGSPLSLECTVEGTSNPNLYWYRQAAGRGLQLLFYSVGIGQISSEVPQNLSASRPQDRQFILSSKKLLLSDSGFYLCAWSVVGGAQETQYFGPGTRLLVL.

The V and J genes are TRBV7-9 and TRBJ2-2, with D hard to call. Germline CDR1 and CDR2: SEHNR and FQNEAQ (reference sequence). This CDR3 spans 12 amino acids. Trimming removed 4 bases from V and 7 bases from J, with 7 bases in between. In nucleotides, the CDR3 is TGTGCCAGCAGCTACCCGGGCGGGGAGCTGTTTTTT. Residues: CASSYPGGELFF. The whole variable domain, remainder taken from reference TRBV7-9 and TRBJ2-2, is DTGVSQNPRHKITKRGQNVTFRCDPISEHNRLYWYRQTLGQGPEFLTYFQNEAQLEKSRLLSDRFSAERPKGSFSTLEIQRTEQGDSAMYLCASSYPGGELFFGEGSRLTVL.

This chain uses TRBV5-1 with TRBJ1-4; possibly TRBD1 for D (5 bases). The CDR3 contains 14 residues. Per germline, CDR1 SGHRS and CDR2 YFSETQ. The germline V and J ends were trimmed by 0 bases and 7 bases, with 10 bases remaining between them. The CDR3 bases are TGCGCCAGCAGCTTGGGCAGGGCAGGTGAAAAACTGTTTTTT. Protein: CASSLGRAGEKLFF.

The rearrangement uses TRBV7-3 and TRBJ2-5; TRBD2 is a possible D gene (6 bases). Germline-derived CDR1 and CDR2 are SGHTA and FQGTGA. This CDR3 region has 13 residues. The V and J ends lost 5 bases and 5 bases respectively, with 12 bases between them. CDR3 sequence reads: CASSLWAGETQYF. CDR3 bases: TGTGCCAGCAGCCTATGGGCGGGGGAGACCCAGTACTTC.

This chain uses TRBV15 with TRBJ1-4, with TRBD1 matching over 10 bases. The V and J ends lost 10 bases and 4 bases, in that order; junction bases with no gene match: 9. CDR1 is LNHNV, CDR2 YYDKDF, per germline (reference sequence). The length of the CDR3 is 15 residues. In nucleotides, the CDR3 is TGTGCCATGACAACGGACAGGGGGTTTAATGAAAAACTGTTTTTT. Protein sequence: CAMTTDRGFNEKLFF.

The gene calls are TRBV10-3 and TRBJ2-5, with TRBD2 as a possible D gene (6 bases). V lost 8 bases and J lost 2, with 9 bases in between. CDR3 size: 12 residues. Per the germline V gene, CDR1 is ENHRY and CDR2 is SYGVKD. In nucleotides, the CDR3 is TGTGCCATCGGGGGGTTGCAAGAGACCCAGTACTTC. Its protein is CAIGGLQETQYF.

This clone turned up a few times. The chain joins TRBV7-9 to TRBJ1-2; a weak D match, TRBD1 (5 bases). The CDR3 covers 17 residues. Between the trimmed V and J ends, which lost 2 bases and 0 bases, there was a span of 16 bases. Germline loops: CDR1 SEHNR, CDR2 FQNEAQ (reference sequence). CDR3 DNA: TGTGCCAGCAGCTTACGGTGGGGGGAAAAGACTAACTATGGCTACACCTTC. Translating it yields CASSLRWGEKTNYGYTF.

The J gene is TRBJ2-7, the V gene TRBV2, with TRBD2 as a possible D gene (5 bases). V was shortened by 7 bases and J by 6 bases, with 16 bases between the two germline ends. The CDR3 has 13 amino acids. The V gene's germline CDR1 is SNHLY and CDR2 FYNNEI. The CDR3 DNA reads as TGTGCCAGCATCGCCTCGCTAGCTTCCGAGCAGTACTTC. Protein product: CASIASLASEQYF.

CDR3 amino acids: CASSPGARTDTQYF. CDR3 in DNA: TGTGCCAGCAGTCCAGGGGCCCGCACAGATACGCAGTATTTT. This chain joins TRBV27 and TRBJ2-3, with D possibly matching TRBD1 (6 bases). This CDR3 has 14 residues. The V gene's germline CDR1 is MNHEY and CDR2 SMNVEV (reference sequence). Trimming took 5 bases from V and 1 from J, leaving 10 bases between them.

This clone occurred once. The chain combines TRBV7-9 with TRBJ2-1; the match to TRBD2 covers 12 bases. This CDR3 is 19 amino acids long. Germline V gene data show CDR1 as SEHNR and CDR2 as FQNEAQ (reference sequence). Trimming took 5 bases from V and 0 from J; bases not matched to a gene: 11. In nucleotides, the CDR3 is TGTGCCAGCAGCCCTAAGACTAGCGGGGGCCTAAGCTCCTACAATGAGCAGTTCTTC. This translates into CASSPKTSGGLSSYNEQFF.

With respect to this clone: Different DNA sequences within this sample yield the same CDR3. The chain couples TRBV11-2 to TRBJ2-7; D uncertain. Trimming removed 0 bases from V and 0 bases from J, with 3 bases in between. Germline V gene data show CDR1 as SGHAT and CDR2 as FQNNGV. This CDR3 has 13 amino acids. The CDR3 DNA reads as TGTGCCAGCAGCTTAGACCGCTCCTACGAGCAGTACTTC. It is translated as CASSLDRSYEQYF.

The chain carries TRBV11-3 and TRBJ2-1; 8 nucleotides match TRBD1. V trimming: 3 bases; J trimming: 6 bases; junction bases outside the gene matches: 7. Germline CDR1 SGHNT, CDR2 YENEEA. The CDR3 runs 15 residues. The CDR3 DNA is TGTGCCAGCAGCTTCCGACAGGGGCAGCCCAATGAGCAGTTCTTC. Protein: CASSFRQGQPNEQFF.